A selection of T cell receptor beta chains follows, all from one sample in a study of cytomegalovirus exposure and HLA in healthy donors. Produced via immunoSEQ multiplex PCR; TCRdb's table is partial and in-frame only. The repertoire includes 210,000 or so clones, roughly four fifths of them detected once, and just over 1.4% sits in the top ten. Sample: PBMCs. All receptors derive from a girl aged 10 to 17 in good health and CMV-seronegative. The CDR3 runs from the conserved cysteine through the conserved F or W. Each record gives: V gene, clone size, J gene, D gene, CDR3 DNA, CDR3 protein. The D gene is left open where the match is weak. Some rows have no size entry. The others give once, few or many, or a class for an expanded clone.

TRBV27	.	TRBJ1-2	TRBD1	TGTGCCAGCAGGGCAGCAGGGGGGACCTATGGCTACACCTTC	CASRAAGGTYGYTF
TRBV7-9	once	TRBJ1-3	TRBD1	TGTGCCAGCAGCTTACTATGGACAGGGGCAATCGGAAACACCATATATTTT	CASSLLWTGAIGNTIYF
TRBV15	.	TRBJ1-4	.	TGTGCCACCAGCTCCGCCATGGGGGACGCTGAAGCGGGAAAACTGTTTTTT	CATSSAMGDAEAGKLFF
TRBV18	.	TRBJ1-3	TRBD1	TGTGCCAGCTCACCACGGGGGACAGCAAGCGAAAACACCATATATTTT	CASSPRGTASENTIYF
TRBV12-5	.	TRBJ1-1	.	TGTGCTAGTGGGACAGAGGAAGAAGCTTTCTTT	CASGTEEEAFF
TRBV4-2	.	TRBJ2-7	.	TGTGCCAGCAGCCAAGATCTCCTCTACGAGCAGTACTTC	CASSQDLLYEQYF
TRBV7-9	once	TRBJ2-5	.	TGTGCCAGCAGCTTAGTTCCCCCCGCGGAACAAGAGACCCAGTACTTC	CASSLVPPAEQETQYF
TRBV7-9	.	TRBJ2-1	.	TGTGCCAGCAGCTTAGCATTAGGGGATGAGCAGTTCTTC	CASSLALGDEQFF
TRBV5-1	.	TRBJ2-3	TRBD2	TGCGCCAGCAGCATGACTAGCGGGAGGAAGGATACGCAGTATTTT	CASSMTSGRKDTQYF
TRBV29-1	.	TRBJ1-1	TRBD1	TGCAGCGCAGAGCAGACCGGGACAGGGACTGAAGCTTTCTTT	CSAEQTGTGTEAFF
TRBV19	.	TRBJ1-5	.	TGTGCCAGTACCCAGGAGGGATGGCAGCCCCAGCATTTT	CASTQEGWQPQHF
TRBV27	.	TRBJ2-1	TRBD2	TGTGCCAGCAGTTTCTTCGGGGGGACCTACAATGAGCAGTTCTTC	CASSFFGGTYNEQFF
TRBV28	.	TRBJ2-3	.	TGTGCCAGCAGTGCTTCCGGGGACACGGCAGATACGCAGTATTTT	CASSASGDTADTQYF
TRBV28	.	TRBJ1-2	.	TGTGCCAGCAGTTCCAGCCCCCGAATGGTTCAAACATCGATGGGGCATGGCTACACCTTC	CASSSSPRMVQTSMGHGYTF
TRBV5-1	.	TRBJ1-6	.	TGCGCCAGCAGCTTGGAGATCGCCAGCTCCTATAATTCACCCCTCCACTTT	CASSLEIASSYNSPLHF